The rows below give T cell receptor beta chains drawn from one sample of a study of T-cell memory formation after mild COVID-19. TCRdb re-analysed the 5' RACE reads in MiXCR, keeping a single row per CDR3 protein. The table lists more than 150,000 distinct CDR3 sequences, 9.5% to 13% of them singletons. The material sequenced was PBMCs or a T cell subset sorted from them (not recorded which). These receptors all stem from a man younger than 35 who had mild COVID-19 (a few samples of this study predate the infection). Cell type and time point are not known. Both conserved end residues are part of each CDR3. The order of the fields is V gene, J gene, D gene, clone size, CDR3 protein, CDR3 DNA. The D gene is left open where the match is weak. The size entry is marked missing in some rows and otherwise reads once, few, many or a size class.

TRBV5-1	TRBJ2-7	-	few	CASSLTRAAAYEQYF	TGCGCCAGCAGCCTCACACGGGCCGCAGCCTACGAGCAGTACTTC
TRBV5-6	TRBJ2-5	TRBD1	few	CASSSNRGLQETQYF	TGTGCCAGCAGCTCCAACAGGGGGCTCCAAGAGACCCAGTACTTC
TRBV5-1	TRBJ2-2	-	few	CASSFLTGTGELFF	TGCGCCAGCAGCTTCCTGACGGGCACCGGGGAGCTGTTTTTT
TRBV12-3/TRBV12-4	TRBJ2-4	-	few	CASTLDGRKNIQYF	TGTGCCAGCACCCTTGATGGTCGCAAAAACATTCAGTACTTC
TRBV19	TRBJ1-1	-	-	CASSVEGWSGTEAFF	TGTGCCAGTAGCGTGGAGGGATGGTCGGGTACTGAAGCTTTCTTT
TRBV7-2	TRBJ1-2	TRBD1	many	CASSLGGQGLKKHGYTF	TGTGCCAGCAGCTTAGGGGGACAGGGGTTAAAGAAGCATGGCTACACCTTC
TRBV7-2	TRBJ2-4	-	few	CASSKDPLIDIQYF	TGTGCCAGCAGCAAGGACCCTCTAATCGACATTCAGTACTTC
TRBV11-2	TRBJ2-5	TRBD2	many	CASSSGLVETQYF	TGTGCCAGCAGCTCCGGACTAGTTGAGACCCAGTACTTC
TRBV7-2	TRBJ2-7	-	few	CASSLGGGFAYEQYF	TGTGCCAGCAGCTTAGGGGGTGGATTTGCCTACGAGCAGTACTTC
TRBV18	TRBJ1-1	-	-	CASSPDMNTEAFF	TGTGCCAGCTCACCGGACATGAACACTGAAGCTTTCTTT
TRBV5-1	TRBJ2-7	-	-	CASSSPPQEQYF	TGCGCCAGCAGCTCCCCTCCACAGGAGCAGTACTTC
TRBV4-1	TRBJ2-3	-	few	CASSLSAGDTQYF	TGCGCCAGCAGCCTGTCGGCGGGGGATACGCAGTATTTT
TRBV7-9	TRBJ1-1	-	-	CASRPAGDTEAFF	TGTGCCAGCAGACCCGCCGGCGACACTGAAGCTTTCTTT
TRBV4-3	TRBJ2-3	-	few	CASSQRHSTDTQYF	TGCGCCAGCAGCCAACGTCATAGCACAGATACGCAGTATTTT
TRBV12-3/TRBV12-4	TRBJ2-5	TRBD2	many	CASSFLAGSQETQYF	TGTGCCAGCAGTTTCCTAGCGGGGTCTCAAGAGACCCAGTACTTC
TRBV5-5	TRBJ1-5	TRBD1	few	CASSFRDRGPDQPQHF	TGTGCCAGCAGCTTCCGGGACAGGGGGCCGGATCAGCCCCAGCATTTT
TRBV7-3	TRBJ1-1	-	-	CASSLNRPTEAFF	TGTGCCAGCAGCTTAAACAGACCGACTGAAGCTTTCTTT
TRBV11-2	TRBJ2-3	-	many	CASSSREFPDTQYF	TGTGCCAGCAGCTCCCGGGAGTTCCCAGATACGCAGTATTTT
TRBV12-3/TRBV12-4	TRBJ1-2	TRBD1	-	CASSRTGALRGYTF	TGTGCCAGCAGTCGGACAGGGGCGCTTCGGGGCTACACCTTC
TRBV21-1	TRBJ1-2	-	-	CASRSDRGLSYGYTF	TGTGCCAGCAGATCGGACAGGGGGCTTTCCTATGGCTACACCTTC
TRBV6-5	TRBJ2-6	-	many	CATCRHFSGANVLTF	TGTGCCACTTGCAGACACTTCTCTGGGGCCAACGTCCTGACTTTC
TRBV4-1	TRBJ2-5	-	few	CASSQDRARATRQETQYF	TGCGCCAGCAGCCAAGATAGGGCGAGAGCAACCCGTCAAGAGACCCAGTACTTC
TRBV6-2/TRBV6-3	TRBJ2-1	-	few	CASSYYDTEYNEQFF	TGTGCCAGCAGTTACTATGATACAGAGTACAATGAGCAGTTCTTC
TRBV25-1	TRBJ1-2	-	few	CASSDYVDMGYTF	TGTGCCAGCAGTGATTATGTGGATATGGGCTACACCTTC
TRBV10-3	TRBJ2-5	TRBD2	-	CAIGIAGQETQYF	TGTGCCATCGGGATAGCGGGGCAAGAGACCCAGTACTTC
TRBV6-5	TRBJ1-1	-	many	CASARTPLGAEAFF	TGTGCCAGCGCTCGGACACCCCTAGGAGCTGAAGCTTTCTTT
TRBV10-3	TRBJ2-1	-	few	CAISGSHLYNEQFF	TGTGCCATCAGTGGGTCCCACTTATACAATGAGCAGTTCTTC
TRBV6-6	TRBJ2-1	-	few	CASSYGPIYNEQFF	TGTGCCAGCAGTTACGGGCCGATCTACAATGAGCAGTTCTTC
TRBV9	TRBJ1-1	-	few	CASSVRSVNTEAFF	TGTGCCAGCAGCGTACGATCGGTAAACACTGAAGCTTTCTTT
TRBV27	TRBJ1-5	-	-	CASSLGYNSNQPQHF	TGTGCCAGCAGTTTAGGGTATAATAGCAATCAGCCCCAGCATTTT
TRBV3-1	TRBJ2-5	TRBD1	-	CASSSRGQGYEETQYF	TGTGCCAGCAGCTCGCGAGGACAGGGGTACGAAGAGACCCAGTACTTC
TRBV10-3	TRBJ1-6	-	few	CAISGQGFTDSPLHF	TGTGCCATCAGTGGGCAGGGTTTCACCGATTCACCCCTCCACTTT
TRBV4-1	TRBJ2-3	-	-	CASSQDGTPTDTQYF	TGCGCCAGCAGCCAAGATGGGACACCCACAGATACGCAGTATTTT
TRBV2	TRBJ2-3	TRBD2	-	CASKIPGLAGADTQYF	TGTGCCAGCAAGATACCGGGACTAGCGGGGGCTGATACGCAGTATTTT
TRBV18	TRBJ1-1	-	-	CASSVSTRGSTEAFF	TGTGCCAGCTCGGTGTCCACCAGGGGTTCGACTGAAGCTTTCTTT
TRBV19	TRBJ1-2	TRBD1	-	CASSIANAGQGGGYTF	TGTGCCAGTAGTATCGCCAACGCGGGACAGGGAGGGGGCTACACCTTC
TRBV29-1	TRBJ2-3	-	-	CSVVVVAGTQYF	TGCAGCGTTGTGGTGGTGGCCGGTACGCAGTATTTT
TRBV20-1	TRBJ1-1	-	-	CSASPRGGTANTEAFF	TGCAGTGCCAGCCCCCGGGGGGGTACAGCGAACACTGAAGCTTTCTTT
TRBV20-1	TRBJ2-2	-	few	CSAPPAGRAGELFF	TGCAGTGCTCCTCCCGCGGGACGGGCCGGGGAGCTGTTTTTT
TRBV7-2	TRBJ2-7	TRBD2	few	CASSFPILAGGKSEQYF	TGTGCCAGCAGCTTCCCGATACTAGCGGGGGGGAAGAGCGAGCAGTACTTC
TRBV6-2/TRBV6-3	TRBJ1-5	-	-	CASGLGGPYQPQHF	TGTGCCAGCGGTCTGGGAGGGCCCTATCAGCCCCAGCATTTT
TRBV12-3/TRBV12-4	TRBJ1-5	-	few	CASSSGYNQPQHF	TGTGCCAGCAGTTCAGGGTACAATCAGCCCCAGCATTTT
TRBV28	TRBJ1-4	-	-	CASRSDSEKLFF	TGTGCCAGCAGATCCGACAGTGAAAAACTGTTTTTT
TRBV7-9	TRBJ2-3	TRBD2	-	CASSLSGVYKGGTDTQYF	TGTGCCAGCAGCCTAAGCGGGGTCTACAAAGGGGGCACAGATACGCAGTATTTT
TRBV12-3/TRBV12-4	TRBJ2-5	-	once	CASGWATRQETQYF	TGTGCCAGCGGCTGGGCCACCCGCCAAGAGACCCAGTACTTC
TRBV5-1	TRBJ2-5	TRBD1	many	CASSLQGARETQYF	TGCGCCAGCAGCTTGCAGGGGGCTCGGGAGACCCAGTACTTC
TRBV18	TRBJ2-7	-	few	CASSQGGGGEQYF	TGTGCCAGCTCACAAGGAGGGGGTGGAGAGCAGTACTTC
TRBV29-1	TRBJ1-6	-	few	CSVEDKVVSGGNLTDVFSPLHF	TGCAGCGTTGAAGATAAAGTAGTGTCGGGAGGGAACCTTACGGATGTTTTTTCACCCCTCCACTTT
TRBV29-1	TRBJ2-7	-	many	CSVVRRPYEQYF	TGCAGCGTTGTTCGGCGGCCCTACGAGCAGTACTTC
TRBV3-1	TRBJ1-1	TRBD1	few	CASSPFRDRGTEAFF	TGTGCCAGCAGCCCTTTCCGGGACAGGGGTACTGAAGCTTTCTTT
TRBV7-2	TRBJ1-2	-	few	CASSLDPGPNGYTF	TGTGCCAGCAGCTTAGATCCGGGGCCTAATGGCTACACCTTC
TRBV7-2	TRBJ1-6	-	-	CASSLSVPSPLHF	TGTGCCAGCAGCTTAAGTGTTCCGTCACCCCTCCACTTT
TRBV19	TRBJ1-4	TRBD1	once	CASSQWDRLEKLFF	TGTGCCAGTAGTCAGTGGGACAGACTTGAAAAACTGTTTTTT
TRBV29-1	TRBJ1-2	TRBD1	-	CSVRQGQYGYTF	TGCAGCGTACGACAGGGGCAGTATGGCTACACCTTC
TRBV27	TRBJ2-3	-	-	CASSFENRLGADTQYF	TGTGCCAGCAGTTTCGAGAACCGATTGGGCGCGGATACGCAGTATTTT